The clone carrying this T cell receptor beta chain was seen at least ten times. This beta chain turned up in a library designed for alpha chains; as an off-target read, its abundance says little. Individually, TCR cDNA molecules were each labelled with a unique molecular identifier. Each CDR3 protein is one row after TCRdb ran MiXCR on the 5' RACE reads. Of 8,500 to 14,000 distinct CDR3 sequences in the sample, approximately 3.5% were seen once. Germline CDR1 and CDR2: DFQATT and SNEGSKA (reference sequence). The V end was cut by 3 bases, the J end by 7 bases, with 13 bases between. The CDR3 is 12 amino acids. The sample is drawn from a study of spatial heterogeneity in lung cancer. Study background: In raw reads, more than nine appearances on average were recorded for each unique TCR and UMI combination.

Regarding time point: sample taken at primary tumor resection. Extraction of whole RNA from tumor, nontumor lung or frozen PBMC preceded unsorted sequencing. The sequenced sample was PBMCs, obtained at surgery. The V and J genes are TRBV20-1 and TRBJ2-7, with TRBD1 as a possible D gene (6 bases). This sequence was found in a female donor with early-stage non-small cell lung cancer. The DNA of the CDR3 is TGCAGTGCTAGTTACAGGGAAAGGGAGCAGTACTTC. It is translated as CSASYREREQYF.